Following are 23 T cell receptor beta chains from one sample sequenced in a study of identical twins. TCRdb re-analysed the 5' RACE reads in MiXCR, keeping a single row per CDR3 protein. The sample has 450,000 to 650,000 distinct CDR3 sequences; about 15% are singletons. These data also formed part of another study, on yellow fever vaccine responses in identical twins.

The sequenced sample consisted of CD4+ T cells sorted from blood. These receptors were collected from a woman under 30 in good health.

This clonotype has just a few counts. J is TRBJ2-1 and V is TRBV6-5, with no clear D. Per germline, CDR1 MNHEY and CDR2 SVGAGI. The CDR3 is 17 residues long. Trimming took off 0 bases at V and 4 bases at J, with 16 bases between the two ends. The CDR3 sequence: CASSYSKVPWSYNEQFF. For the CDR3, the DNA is TGTGCCAGCAGTTACTCGAAGGTTCCTTGGTCTTACAATGAGCAGTTCTTC.

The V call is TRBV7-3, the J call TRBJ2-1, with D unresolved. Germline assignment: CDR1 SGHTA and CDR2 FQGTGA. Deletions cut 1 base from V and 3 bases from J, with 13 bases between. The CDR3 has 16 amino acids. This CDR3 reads CASSLIVRSLYNEQFF. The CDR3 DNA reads TGTGCCAGCAGCTTAATCGTTCGTTCCCTCTACAATGAGCAGTTCTTC.

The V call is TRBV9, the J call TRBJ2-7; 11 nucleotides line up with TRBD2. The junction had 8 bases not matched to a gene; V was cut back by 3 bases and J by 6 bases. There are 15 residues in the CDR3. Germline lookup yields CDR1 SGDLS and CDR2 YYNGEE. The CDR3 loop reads CASSATGTSGGEQYF. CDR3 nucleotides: TGTGCCAGCAGCGCGACAGGGACTAGCGGAGGCGAGCAGTACTTC.

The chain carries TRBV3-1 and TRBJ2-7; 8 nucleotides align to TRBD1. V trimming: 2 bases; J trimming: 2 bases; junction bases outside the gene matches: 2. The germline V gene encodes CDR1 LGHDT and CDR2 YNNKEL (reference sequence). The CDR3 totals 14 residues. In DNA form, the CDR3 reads TGTGCCAGCAGCCAACGACAGGGGACCTACGAGCAGTACTTC. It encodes CASSQRQGTYEQYF.

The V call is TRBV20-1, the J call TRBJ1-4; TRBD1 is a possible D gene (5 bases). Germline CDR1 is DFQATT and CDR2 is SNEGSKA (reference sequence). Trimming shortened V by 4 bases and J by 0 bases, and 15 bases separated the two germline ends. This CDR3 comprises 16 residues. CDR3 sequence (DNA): TGCAGTGCTATTGGCAGGGTACCCACAACTAATGAAAAACTGTTTTTT. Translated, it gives CSAIGRVPTTNEKLFF.

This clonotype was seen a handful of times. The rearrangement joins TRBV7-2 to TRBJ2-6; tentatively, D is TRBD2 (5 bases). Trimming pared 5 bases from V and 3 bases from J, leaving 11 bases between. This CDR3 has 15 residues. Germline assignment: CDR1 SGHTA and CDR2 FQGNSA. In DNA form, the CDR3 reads TGTGCCAGCAGCACAACTAGTGGTGGGGCCAACGTCCTGACTTTC. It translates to CASSTTSGGANVLTF. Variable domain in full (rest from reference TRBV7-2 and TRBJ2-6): GAGVSQSPSNKVTEKGKDVELRCDPISGHTALYWYRQSLGQGLEFLIYFQGNSAPDKSGLPSDRFSAERTGGSVSTLTIQRTQQEDSAVYLCASSTTSGGANVLTFGAGSRLTVL.

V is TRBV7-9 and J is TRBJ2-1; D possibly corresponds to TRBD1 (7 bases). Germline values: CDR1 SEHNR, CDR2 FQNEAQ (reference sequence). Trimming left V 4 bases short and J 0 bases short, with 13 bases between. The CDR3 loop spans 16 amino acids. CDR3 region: CASSWRGQSSYNEQFF. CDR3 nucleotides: TGTGCCAGCAGCTGGAGGGGGCAGAGCTCCTACAATGAGCAGTTCTTC.

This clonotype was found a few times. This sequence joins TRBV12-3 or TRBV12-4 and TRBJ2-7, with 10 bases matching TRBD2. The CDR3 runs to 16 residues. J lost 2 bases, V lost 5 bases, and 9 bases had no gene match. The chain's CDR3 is CASSLLRTSGPYEQYF. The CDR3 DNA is TGTGCCAGCAGTCTGCTGCGGACTAGCGGCCCCTACGAGCAGTACTTC.

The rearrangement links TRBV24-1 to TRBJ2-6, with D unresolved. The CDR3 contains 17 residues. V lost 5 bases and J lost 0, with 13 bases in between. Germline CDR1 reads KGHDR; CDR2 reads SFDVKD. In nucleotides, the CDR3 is TGTGCCACCAGTGGCCCCAGTTTCTACTCTGGGGCCAACGTCCTGACTTTC. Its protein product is CATSGPSFYSGANVLTF.

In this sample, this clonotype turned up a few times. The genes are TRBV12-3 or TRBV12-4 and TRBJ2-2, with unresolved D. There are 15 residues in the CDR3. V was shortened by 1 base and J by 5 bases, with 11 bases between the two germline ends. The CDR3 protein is CASSLVGPRTGELFF. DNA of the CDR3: TGTGCCAGCAGTTTAGTAGGTCCCCGGACCGGGGAGCTGTTTTTT.

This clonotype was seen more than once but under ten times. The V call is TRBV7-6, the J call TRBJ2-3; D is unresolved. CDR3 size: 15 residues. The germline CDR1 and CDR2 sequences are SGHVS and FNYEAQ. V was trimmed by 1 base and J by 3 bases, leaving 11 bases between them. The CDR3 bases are TGTGCCAGCAGCTTAGTTGGGCGTTGGACAGATACGCAGTATTTT. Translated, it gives CASSLVGRWTDTQYF.

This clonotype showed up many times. CDR3 amino acids: CSVAGTGNTIYF. The DNA of the CDR3 is TGCAGCGTTGCTGGGACTGGAAACACCATATATTTT. This chain links TRBV29-1 with TRBJ1-3; D gene unclear. CDR1 and CDR2 from the germline V gene are SQVTM and ANQGSEA. This CDR3 region has 12 residues. Trimming took off 4 bases at V and 2 bases at J, with 6 bases between the two ends. Complete variable domain (other parts from reference TRBV29-1 and TRBJ1-3): SAVISQKPSRDICQRGTSLTIQCQVDSQVTMMFWYRQQPGQSLTLIATANQGSEATYESGFVIDKFPISRPNLTFSTLTVSNMSPEDSSIYLCSVAGTGNTIYFGEGSWLTVV.

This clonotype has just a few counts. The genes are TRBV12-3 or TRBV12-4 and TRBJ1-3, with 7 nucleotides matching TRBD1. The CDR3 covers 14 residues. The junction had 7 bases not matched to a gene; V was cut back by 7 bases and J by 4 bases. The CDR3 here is CASTRQGSGNTIYF. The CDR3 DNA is TGTGCCAGCACCAGACAGGGTTCCGGAAACACCATATATTTT.

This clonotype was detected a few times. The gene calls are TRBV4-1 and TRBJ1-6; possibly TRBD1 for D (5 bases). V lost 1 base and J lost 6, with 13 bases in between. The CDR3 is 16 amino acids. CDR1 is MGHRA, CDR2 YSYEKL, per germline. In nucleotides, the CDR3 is TGCGCCAGCAGCCAAGGCCCTCAGGGCCGTAATTCACCCCTCCACTTT. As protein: CASSQGPQGRNSPLHF.

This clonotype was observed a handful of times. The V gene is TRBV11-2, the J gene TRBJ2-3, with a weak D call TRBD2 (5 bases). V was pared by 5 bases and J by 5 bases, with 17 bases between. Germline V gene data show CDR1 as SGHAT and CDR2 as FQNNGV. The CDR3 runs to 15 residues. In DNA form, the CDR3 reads TGTGCCAGCAGCCAGGTTGGTGGCCGGGGAGATACGCAGTATTTT. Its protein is CASSQVGGRGDTQYF. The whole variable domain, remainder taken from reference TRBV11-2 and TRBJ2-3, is EAGVAQSPRYKIIEKRQSVAFWCNPISGHATLYWYQQILGQGPKLLIQFQNNGVVDDSQLPKDRFSAERLKGVDSTLKIQPAKLEDSAVYLCASSQVGGRGDTQYFGPGTRLTVL.

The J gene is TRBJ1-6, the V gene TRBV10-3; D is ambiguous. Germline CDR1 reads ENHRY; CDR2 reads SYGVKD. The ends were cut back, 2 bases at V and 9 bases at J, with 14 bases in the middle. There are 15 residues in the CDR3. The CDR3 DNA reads TGTGCCATCAGTGAGGGAGGGTCCAGTGGTTCACCCCTCCACTTT. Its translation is CAISEGGSSGSPLHF.

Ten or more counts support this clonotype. CDR3 nucleotides: TGCGCCAGCAGCTTGCCGACTGCAAGGAACTTCCAAGAGACCCAGTACTTC. It translates to CASSLPTARNFQETQYF. J is TRBJ2-5 and V is TRBV5-1; D is ambiguous. V gave up 1 base and J gave up 1 base, with 17 bases separating them. This CDR3 has 17 residues. Germline CDR1 and CDR2: SGHRS and YFSETQ.

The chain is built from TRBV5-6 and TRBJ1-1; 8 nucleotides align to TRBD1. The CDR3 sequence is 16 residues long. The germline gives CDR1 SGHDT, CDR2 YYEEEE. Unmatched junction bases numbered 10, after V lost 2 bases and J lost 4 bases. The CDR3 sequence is CASSFFPDRASTEAFF. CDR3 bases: TGTGCCAGCAGCTTCTTCCCGGACAGGGCTAGCACTGAAGCTTTCTTT.

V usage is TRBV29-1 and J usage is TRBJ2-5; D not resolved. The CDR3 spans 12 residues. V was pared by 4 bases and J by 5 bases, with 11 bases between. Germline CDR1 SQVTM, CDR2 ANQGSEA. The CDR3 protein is CSVGQGWETQYF. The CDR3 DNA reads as TGCAGCGTTGGGCAAGGGTGGGAGACCCAGTACTTC.

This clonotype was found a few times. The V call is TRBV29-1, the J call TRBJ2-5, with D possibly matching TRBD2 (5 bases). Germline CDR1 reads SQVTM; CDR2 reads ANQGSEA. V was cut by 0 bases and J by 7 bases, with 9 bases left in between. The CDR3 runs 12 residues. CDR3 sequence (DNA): TGCAGCGTTGAAGACCTAGCCGGGACCCAGTACTTC. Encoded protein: CSVEDLAGTQYF.

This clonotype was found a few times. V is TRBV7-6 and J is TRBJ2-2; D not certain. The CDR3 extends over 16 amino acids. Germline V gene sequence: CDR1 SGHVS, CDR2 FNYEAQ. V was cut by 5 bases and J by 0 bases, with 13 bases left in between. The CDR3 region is CASSQEDGSNTGELFF. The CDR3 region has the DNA TGTGCCAGCAGCCAAGAGGACGGATCGAACACCGGGGAGCTGTTTTTT.

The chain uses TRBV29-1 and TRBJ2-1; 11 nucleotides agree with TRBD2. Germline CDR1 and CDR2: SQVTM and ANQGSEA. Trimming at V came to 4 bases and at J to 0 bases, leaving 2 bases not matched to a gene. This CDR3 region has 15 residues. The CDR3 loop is CSVATSGSSYNEQFF. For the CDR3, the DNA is TGCAGCGTTGCTACTAGCGGGAGCTCCTACAATGAGCAGTTCTTC.

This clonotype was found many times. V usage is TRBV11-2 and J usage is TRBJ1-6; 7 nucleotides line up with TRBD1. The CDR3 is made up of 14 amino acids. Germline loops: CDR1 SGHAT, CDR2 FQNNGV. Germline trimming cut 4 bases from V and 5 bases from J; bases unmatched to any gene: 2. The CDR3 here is CASSWGQNNSPLHF. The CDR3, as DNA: TGTGCCAGCAGCTGGGGACAGAATAATTCACCCCTCCACTTT.